This T cell receptor (beta chain) comes out of a study of shared clonotypes between healthy human individuals. Every subset's genomic DNA went evenly onto several immunoSEQ plates. Original processing methods: ImmunoSEQ supplied junction-only sequences lacking quality scores, so filtering was different. Sequencing was performed with immunoSEQ multiplex PCR; in TCRdb, only in-frame clones are kept and a portion is missing. That table supplies the V and J calls and clone size; D and trimming were determined from the DNA. The data contain millions of clones, approximately 95% of them seen just once; the ten biggest clones take up about 0.41%. The CDR3 sequence is 16 residues long. The germline gives CDR1 LNHDA, CDR2 SQIVND (reference sequence). The V and J ends lost 4 bases and 4 bases respectively, with 17 bases between them.

This TCR was sampled from a man in his late teens or twenties in good health. Some clones in this sample may be carry-over from other donors' samples. The V gene is TRBV19, the J gene TRBJ2-1; a weak D match, TRBD2 (6 bases). Material: naive CD4+ T cells from PBMCs. Subset reported: CD45RA+ positively selected. The CDR3 region is CASSKALAIAYNEQFF. The CDR3 DNA is TGTGCCAGTAGTAAAGCGCTAGCGATTGCTTACAATGAGCAGTTCTTC.